A single sample is the source of the 30 T cell receptor beta chains below, sequenced in a study (dated by TCRdb to about 2015). CD4+CD25+CD127-/low cells were isolated as Tregs. The library was produced with 5' RACE. This sample was sequenced with an Illumina MiSeq. The raw public reads went through TCRdb reprocessing: fastp at Q25, MiXCR clone calling, in-frame beta chains kept. Each entry is one CDR3 protein sequence, shown with its most common DNA and genes. This sample lists more than 55,000 distinct CDR3 sequences; more than 25% were detected once. Clones ranked in the top ten supply under 2.5% of the sample. Input material: tumor-infiltrating Tregs sorted from the breast tumor. The receptors were gathered from a female donor with breast cancer.

This clonotype was counted a single time. This could be a read error, since a much larger clone is one nucleotide away. The chain combines TRBV20-1 with TRBJ2-3; weak D call: TRBD1 (5 bases). The end of the DNA is better explained by TRBJ1-5, so the J call may be wrong. The CDR3 spans 13 residues. Germline V gene data show CDR1 as DFQATT and CDR2 as SNEGSKA (reference sequence). CDR3 region: CSAQAGAPQTQHF. The CDR3 DNA follows: TGCAGTGCACAGGCCGGGGCCCCCCAGACGCAGCATTTT.

This clonotype showed up just a few times. The V and J genes are TRBV20-1 and TRBJ2-1; 14 positions match TRBD2. V gave up 5 bases and J gave up 8 bases; unmatched junction bases: 8. This CDR3 spans 15 amino acids. The V gene's germline CDR1 is DFQATT and CDR2 SNEGSKA (reference sequence). The CDR3 reads CSALGLAGGLDEQFF. CDR3 nucleotides: TGCAGTGCTCTTGGACTAGCGGGAGGTCTCGATGAGCAGTTCTTC.

CDR3 in amino acids: CASSFQPQHF. CDR3 sequence (DNA): TGCGCCAGCAGCTTCCAGCCCCAGCATTTT. The chain recombines TRBV5-1 with TRBJ1-5; D remains ambiguous. Trimming removed 2 bases at V and 7 bases at J, with 1 base between. This CDR3 has 10 amino acids. Germline V lookup: CDR1 SGHRS, CDR2 YFSETQ.

This clonotype was counted at least ten times. The V call is TRBV20-1, the J call TRBJ2-7, with D possibly matching TRBD1 (7 bases). The CDR3 extends over 12 amino acids. V was pared by 5 bases and J by 6 bases, with 14 bases between. The germline gives CDR1 DFQATT, CDR2 SNEGSKA (reference sequence). CDR3 sequence reads: CSAVGQGGEQYF. The CDR3, as DNA: TGCAGTGCTGTGGGCCAGGGGGGCGAGCAGTACTTC.

This clonotype was counted only a few times. The chain combines TRBV5-5 with TRBJ1-6; D perhaps matches TRBD1 (5 bases). This CDR3 contains 14 residues. V dropped 4 bases and J dropped 5 bases, with 10 bases sitting between them. Germline CDR1 is SGHKS and CDR2 is YYEKEE (reference sequence). CDR3 bases: TGTGCCAGCAGCCTTGAGGGGCATAATTCACCCCTCCACTTT. Its translation: CASSLEGHNSPLHF.

Comments on this clonotype: This sequence may be a read error, since a much larger clone differs from it by one base. The CDR3 ends on some other residue instead of the conserved phenylalanine or tryptophan, so this is likely a read error. V gene TRBV12-3 or TRBV12-4 combines with J gene TRBJ2-7; 9 bases fit TRBD1. This CDR3 spans 14 amino acids. J was trimmed by 5 bases and V by 5 bases; bases with no gene match: 7. The CDR3 DNA sequence: TGTGCCAGCAGTGGACCCACAGGGGGCCACGAGCAGTACTCC. It specifies CASSGPTGGHEQYS.

This clonotype has ten or more counts. The chain couples TRBV12-3 or TRBV12-4 to TRBJ1-1; no clear D. This CDR3 comprises 13 residues. Deletions cut 3 bases from V and 1 base from J, with 6 bases between. The CDR3 coding sequence is TGTGCCAGCAGTTTTTCAGGGAACACTGAAGCTTTCTTT. Translating it yields CASSFSGNTEAFF.

The J gene is TRBJ2-7, the V gene TRBV4-3; 8 nucleotides line up with TRBD2. There are 15 residues in the CDR3. Losses at the gene ends were 4 bases for V and 1 base for J; bases not matched to a gene: 6. Germline V gives CDR1 LGHNA, CDR2 YSLEER. The CDR3 DNA follows: TGCGCCAGCAGCCGGTTGGGACTAGAGTCCTACGAGCAGTACTTC. Protein: CASSRLGLESYEQYF.

The V gene is TRBV7-3, the J gene TRBJ2-7; tentative D call: TRBD2 (6 bases). Trimming took off 5 bases at V and 6 bases at J, with 20 bases between the two ends. The CDR3 contains 15 residues. Germline-derived CDR1 and CDR2 are SGHTA and FQGTGA. CDR3 DNA: TGTGCCAGCAGCCTTAATTCCGGGACTCGGTGCGAGCAGTACTTC. Its protein product is CASSLNSGTRCEQYF.

The chain links TRBV5-1 to TRBJ1-2; the match to TRBD1 covers 9 bases. The CDR3 spans 15 residues. Per germline, CDR1 SGHRS and CDR2 YFSETQ. J was trimmed by 4 bases and V by 4 bases; bases with no gene match: 8. CDR3 DNA: TGCGCCAGCAGCATGGTGGAGACAGGGGGCTATGGCTACACCTTC. Protein sequence: CASSMVETGGYGYTF.

The chain joins TRBV20-1 to TRBJ2-1, with D perhaps matching TRBD1 or TRBD2 (6 bases each). Trimming cost V 5 bases and J 2 bases, with 16 bases left between them. The CDR3 length is 15 residues. Germline values: CDR1 DFQATT, CDR2 SNEGSKA (reference sequence). The DNA for the CDR3 is TGCAGTGCTCTAGGGGGGAGGAGTGCCTACAATGAGCAGTTCTTC. The encoded protein is CSALGGRSAYNEQFF.

V usage is TRBV6-5 and J usage is TRBJ1-5; 8 nucleotides agree with TRBD1. Germline CDR1 MNHEY, CDR2 SVGAGI. The CDR3 is made up of 15 amino acids. The V gene end was trimmed by 6 bases and the J gene end by 2 bases; junction bases not matched to a gene: 6. CDR3 amino acids: CASRVDRGGNQPQHF. The CDR3 DNA is TGTGCCAGCAGGGTCGACAGGGGCGGCAATCAGCCCCAGCATTTT.

This chain uses TRBV7-2 with TRBJ1-5, with 7 bases that match TRBD1. With V trimmed by 5 bases and J by 4 bases, 8 bases remained unmatched. The CDR3 extends over 15 amino acids. Germline V gene sequence: CDR1 SGHTA, CDR2 FQGNSA. The CDR3 protein is CASSRIQQGNQPQHF. The CDR3 nucleotides read TGTGCCAGCAGCAGAATCCAACAGGGGAATCAGCCCCAGCATTTT.

This clonotype was found many times. V usage is TRBV7-3 and J usage is TRBJ1-1; D is undetermined. The CDR3 is 14 amino acids. Germline V gene lookup returns CDR1 SGHTA and CDR2 FQGTGA. Trimming pared 5 bases from V and 2 bases from J, leaving 12 bases between. Written as DNA, the CDR3 is TGTGCCAGCAGCCCAGATAGATCAAACACTGAAGCTTTCTTT. Translation: CASSPDRSNTEAFF. Full variable domain (missing parts from reference TRBV7-3 and TRBJ1-1): GAGVSQTPSNKVTEKGKYVELRCDPISGHTALYWYRQSLGQGPEFLIYFQGTGAADDSGLPNDRFFAVRPEGSVSTLKIQRTERGDSAVYLCASSPDRSNTEAFFGQGTRLTVV.

The chain has TRBV3-1 and TRBJ2-3, with TRBD1 identical over 9 bases. The CDR3 has 15 residues. Germline lookup yields CDR1 LGHDT and CDR2 YNNKEL (reference sequence). Trimming took 3 bases from V and 4 from J; bases not matched to a gene: 5. Written as DNA, the CDR3 is TGTGCCAGCAGCCATCTGGACAGGGGCCCAGATACGCAGTATTTT. It translates to CASSHLDRGPDTQYF.

V is TRBV27 and J is TRBJ1-5; tentatively, D is TRBD1 (5 bases). V was shortened by 4 bases and J by 0 bases, with 16 bases between the two germline ends. CDR1 is MNHEY, CDR2 SMNVEV, per germline (reference sequence). This CDR3 contains 17 residues. The CDR3 protein is CASSSDKTTDSNQPQHF. CDR3 nucleotides: TGTGCCAGCAGTTCGGACAAAACTACCGATAGCAATCAGCCCCAGCATTTT.

This clonotype was detected ten times or more. J is TRBJ1-1 and V is TRBV20-1, with TRBD1 matching 7 bases. Germline CDR1 reads DFQATT; CDR2 reads SNEGSKA (reference sequence). Unmatched junction bases numbered 7, after V lost 1 base and J lost 8 bases. There are 13 residues in the CDR3. For the CDR3, the DNA is TGCAGTGCTAGAGTCCCAGAGACAGGGGAAGCTTTCTTT. Residues: CSARVPETGEAFF.

This chain links TRBV10-3 with TRBJ2-5, with D perhaps matching TRBD1 (7 bases). This CDR3 is built from 16 residues. V gave up 0 bases and J gave up 5 bases, with 16 bases separating them. Looked up from germline, CDR1 is ENHRY and CDR2 is SYGVKD. CDR3 in DNA: TGTGCCATCAGTGAGTCGATCGGCCCAGGGGGGGAGACCCAGTACTTC. Translating it yields CAISESIGPGGETQYF.

This CDR3 reads CRAGTGNQPQHF. DNA for the CDR3: TGCAGGGCCGGGACAGGGAATCAGCCCCAGCATTTT. The rearrangement links TRBV20-1 to TRBJ1-5; TRBD1 matches at 9 bases. This CDR3 spans 12 amino acids. Germline CDR1 DFQATT, CDR2 SNEGSKA (reference sequence).

This clonotype has a handful of counts. V usage is TRBV15 and J usage is TRBJ2-4; perhaps TRBD1 as D (6 bases). V was pared by 0 bases and J by 16 bases, with 19 bases between. Germline CDR1 and CDR2: LNHNV and YYDKDF (reference sequence). This CDR3 comprises 14 residues. The CDR3 sequence: CATSREVGYGQIYF. CDR3 nucleotides: TGTGCCACCAGCAGAGAAGTGGGATATGGACAGATTTACTTC.

In its sample, this clonotype was seen a few times. The rearrangement uses TRBV5-1 and TRBJ2-7; a possible D gene is TRBD2 (6 bases). V lost 0 bases and J 1 base, leaving 8 bases between the germline ends. The CDR3 is made up of 14 amino acids. Germline V gives CDR1 SGHRS, CDR2 YFSETQ. The CDR3 nucleotides read TGCGCCAGCAGCTTGGCCGGGACTTCCTACGAGCAGTACTTC. Amino acid sequence: CASSLAGTSYEQYF. Full variable domain (missing parts from reference TRBV5-1 and TRBJ2-7): KAGVTQTPRYLIKTRGQQVTLSCSPISGHRSVSWYQQTPGQGLQFLFEYFSETQRNKGNFPGRFSGRQFSNSRSEMNVSTLELGDSALYLCASSLAGTSYEQYFGPGTRLTVT.

This clonotype was picked up a small number of times. V gene TRBV12-3 or TRBV12-4 combines with J gene TRBJ2-7, with 7 positions matching TRBD2. V lost 6 bases to trimming and J lost 3 bases; unmatched junction nucleotides: 8. The CDR3 totals 14 residues. CDR3 sequence reads: CASRSSRDYYEQYF. CDR3 sequence (DNA): TGTGCCAGCAGATCCTCTAGGGACTACTACGAGCAGTACTTC.

This clonotype has more than one count but fewer than ten. The V and J genes are TRBV5-1 and TRBJ1-1, with D hard to call. The germline V gene encodes CDR1 SGHRS and CDR2 YFSETQ. There are 14 residues in the CDR3. V lost 0 bases, J lost 2 bases, and 8 bases lay in between. Here the CDR3 reads CASSLVGSNTEAFF. CDR3 sequence (DNA): TGCGCCAGCAGCTTGGTGGGATCAAACACTGAAGCTTTCTTT.

This chain joins TRBV7-9 and TRBJ2-2, with D possibly matching TRBD1 (6 bases). Germline V gene lookup returns CDR1 SEHNR and CDR2 FQNEAQ (reference sequence). The CDR3 sequence is 17 residues long. V gave up 1 base and J gave up 4 bases, with 16 bases separating them. CDR3 coding DNA: TGTGCCAGCAGCTTAGGGTGGCAGGGGAAACGCACCGGGGAGCTGTTTTTT. Amino acids: CASSLGWQGKRTGELFF.

The chain joins TRBV5-6 to TRBJ1-5; 7 nucleotides match TRBD1. Germline lookup yields CDR1 SGHDT and CDR2 YYEEEE. There are 17 residues in the CDR3. The ends lost 1 base at V and 4 bases at J; junction bases unmatched: 11. DNA for the CDR3: TGTGCCAGCAGCTTGTGGGCCCGACAGGGCGTTAATCAGCCCCAGCATTTT. Protein: CASSLWARQGVNQPQHF.

This clonotype appeared a single time. A read error is possible here, since a much larger clone lies one base away. This chain links TRBV29-1 with TRBJ2-1; the D gene could be TRBD1 or TRBD2 (5 bases each). The CDR3 has 16 amino acids. The germline gives CDR1 SQVTM, CDR2 ANQGSEA. The CDR3 nucleotides are TGCAGCGTTGAAGATCCCTCAATAGGGACCTACAATGAGCAGTCCTTC. Translation gives CSVEDPSIGTYNEQSF.

For this clonotype: A read error may account for a junction end that differs from germline. The genes are TRBV7-9 and TRBJ1-1, with D perhaps matching TRBD1 (5 bases). Germline CDR1 SEHNR, CDR2 FQNEAQ (reference sequence). The CDR3 sequence is 13 residues long. The CDR3 here is CASSLEGPYEALF. In nucleotides, the CDR3 is TGTGCCAGCAGCTTAGAGGGACCCTATGAAGCTCTCTTT.

This clonotype was recorded a few times. The rearrangement joins TRBV7-3 to TRBJ2-2; 7 bases match TRBD1. CDR1 and CDR2 from the germline V gene are SGHTA and FQGTGA. V shed 5 bases, J shed 1 base, and the junction held 7 bases outside the gene matches. This CDR3 comprises 16 residues. Written as DNA, the CDR3 is TGTGCCAGCAGCCCCCGGACAGGACTGAACACCGGGGAGCTGTTTTTT. Amino acid sequence: CASSPRTGLNTGELFF. Full variable domain (rest looked up from reference TRBV7-3 and TRBJ2-2): GAGVSQTPSNKVTEKGKYVELRCDPISGHTALYWYRQSLGQGPEFLIYFQGTGAADDSGLPNDRFFAVRPEGSVSTLKIQRTERGDSAVYLCASSPRTGLNTGELFFGEGSRLTVL.

This clonotype showed up just a few times. This chain connects TRBV11-2 to TRBJ2-7; 7 bases agree with TRBD1. The J segment lost 3 bases and the V segment lost 5 bases, leaving 4 bases of the junction unmatched. The CDR3 spans 13 residues. Germline V CDR1 and CDR2: SGHAT, FQNNGV. CDR3 bases: TGTGCCAGCAGCCGGACAGGCTTCTACGAGCAGTACTTC. Translated, it gives CASSRTGFYEQYF.

The chain has TRBV4-1 and TRBJ2-7, with D tentatively TRBD1 (5 bases). CDR1 is MGHRA, CDR2 YSYEKL, per germline. The V gene lost 2 bases and the J gene lost 4 bases, with 12 bases spanning the gap. The CDR3 extends over 14 amino acids. The CDR3 DNA sequence: TGCGCCAGCAGCCAAAACAGGAACGCTTACGAGCAGTACTTC. Protein: CASSQNRNAYEQYF.